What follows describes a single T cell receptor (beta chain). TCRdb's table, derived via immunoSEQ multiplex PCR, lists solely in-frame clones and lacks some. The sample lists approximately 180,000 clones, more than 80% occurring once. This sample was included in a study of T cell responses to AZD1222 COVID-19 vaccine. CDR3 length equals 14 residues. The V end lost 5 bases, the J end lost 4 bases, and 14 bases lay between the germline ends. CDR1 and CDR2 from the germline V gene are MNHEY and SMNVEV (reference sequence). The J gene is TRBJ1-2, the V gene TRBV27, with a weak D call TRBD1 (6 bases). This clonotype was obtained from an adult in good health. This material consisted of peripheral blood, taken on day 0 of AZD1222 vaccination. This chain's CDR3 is CASSPFVGGYGYTF. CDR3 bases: TGTGCCAGCAGTCCCTTCGTAGGGGGCTATGGCTACACCTTC.